This TCR beta chain was found in a study of T cell repertoires in cytomegalovirus infection. TCRdb re-analysed the reads in MiXCR, keeping a single row per CDR3 protein. This table has fewer than 900,000 distinct CDR3 sequences, 25% to 30% appearing once. A few counts support this clonotype. Antigen specificity is unknown. Germline CDR1 is MNHEY and CDR2 is SVGAGI. The CDR3 runs 15 residues. The V end lost 2 bases, the J end lost 0 bases, and 10 bases lay between the germline ends. The starting material was cultured CD8+ T cells from PBMCs, obtained from culture after CMV antigen stimulation. J is TRBJ1-1 and V is TRBV6-5, with D hard to call. The origin of this receptor is a human donor in good health (CMV status not recorded). Some clones in this sample may be carry-over from other donors' samples. The CDR3 region is CASSYGVHLNTEAFF. The CDR3 DNA reads TGTGCCAGCAGTTACGGCGTTCATTTGAACACTGAAGCTTTCTTT.